This passage covers 8 T cell receptor beta chains from one sample sequenced in a study of CD8 T cells in ankylosing spondylitis. Each CDR3 protein gets one entry after TCRdb re-called the 5' RACE reads with MiXCR. The sample lists 200,000 or so distinct CDR3 sequences; approximately 12% were seen once. Sequencing was performed on blood, either unsorted or a sorted T cell fraction (not recorded which). The source of these receptors is a female donor with ankylosing spondylitis or in good health (not recorded which).

Ten or more counts support this clonotype. The J gene is TRBJ2-7, the V gene TRBV15; no firm D call. This CDR3 spans 14 amino acids. V was cut by 0 bases and J by 3 bases, with 9 bases left in between. Germline V gene data show CDR1 as LNHNV and CDR2 as YYDKDF (reference sequence). CDR3 region: CATSRDRLGYEQYF. Here the CDR3 DNA reads TGTGCCACCAGCAGAGATCGGTTAGGCTACGAGCAGTACTTC.

This clonotype was found many times. The rearrangement links TRBV12-3 or TRBV12-4 to TRBJ1-1, with 8 bases fitting TRBD1. This CDR3 region has 14 residues. The J segment lost 5 bases and the V segment lost 7 bases, leaving 9 bases of the junction unmatched. The CDR3 sequence: CASTWTGRNTEAFF. The DNA of the CDR3 is TGTGCCAGCACATGGACAGGGAGGAATACTGAAGCTTTCTTT.

This clonotype came up many times. The chain is built from TRBV7-2 and TRBJ1-2; a possible D gene is TRBD1 (6 bases). With 5 bases removed from V and 4 bases from J, the gap between germline ends came to 14 bases. The CDR3 spans 14 residues. Germline V lookup: CDR1 SGHTA, CDR2 FQGNSA. The CDR3 DNA follows: TGTGCCAGCAGCCCAGGGGCGGATGGCTATGGCTACACCTTC. Residues: CASSPGADGYGYTF.

This clonotype was seen repeatedly, ten times or more. This chain connects TRBV20-1 to TRBJ2-1, with 10 positions matching TRBD2. Germline assignment: CDR1 DFQATT and CDR2 SNEGSKA (reference sequence). CDR3 length equals 17 residues. V lost 5 bases and J lost 0; bases outside the gene matches: 10. The CDR3 loop reads CSARSSGRLGSYNEQFF. CDR3 nucleotides: TGCAGTGCTCGGTCTAGCGGGAGATTAGGCTCCTACAATGAGCAGTTCTTC.

The CDR3 protein is CASSPGVLGGLAGVGEQFF. CDR3 in DNA: TGTGCCAGCTCACCGGGTGTGCTGGGGGGACTAGCGGGAGTCGGTGAGCAGTTCTTC. The chain employs TRBV18 and TRBJ2-1, with TRBD2 identical over 14 bases. The CDR3 contains 19 residues. Germline trimming cut 3 bases from V and 9 bases from J; bases unmatched to any gene: 16. Looked up from germline, CDR1 is KGHSH and CDR2 is LQKENI.

Concerning this clonotype: A read error may produce the germline difference seen at one junction end. The chain is built from TRBV19 and TRBJ1-5; D ambiguous. Germline-derived CDR1 and CDR2 are LNHDA and SQIVND (reference sequence). The CDR3 spans 12 residues. CDR3 nucleotides: TGTGCCAGTAGTTCCTCCAATCAGTCCCAGCATTTT. Translation: CASSSSNQSQHF.

This clonotype was recorded at least ten times. The gene calls are TRBV4-2 and TRBJ2-3, with 8 positions matching TRBD2. The CDR3 is made up of 17 amino acids. Trimming cost V 0 bases and J 5 bases; bases outside gene matches: 10. Germline V gene sequence: CDR1 LGHNA, CDR2 YNFKEQ. CDR3 in amino acids: CASSQDRGAGVVDTQYF. The CDR3 bases are TGTGCCAGCAGCCAAGATCGAGGAGCGGGAGTAGTAGATACGCAGTATTTT.

This clonotype came up many times. The rearrangement uses TRBV28 and TRBJ1-1, with unresolved D. Germline V CDR1 and CDR2: MDHEN, SYDVKM. Trimming removed 1 base from V and 7 bases from J, with 10 bases in between. This CDR3 comprises 13 residues. This chain's CDR3 is CASSLLKSLEAFF. The CDR3 region has the DNA TGTGCCAGCAGTTTATTGAAATCCCTTGAAGCTTTCTTT.